Listed here are 31 T cell receptor beta chains from one sample, sequenced in a study of blood T cell repertoires in COVID-19. Using immunoSEQ multiplex PCR, the repertoire was profiled, and TCRdb retains in-frame clones only, with some absent. Of approximately 71,000 clones in the sample, over 75% were seen once. Sequenced sample: peripheral blood. These receptors were collected from a human donor in a cohort sampled during active COVID-19.

The chain combines TRBV2 with TRBJ2-1, with 9 positions matching TRBD1. Germline CDR1 SNHLY, CDR2 FYNNEI. After removal of 7 bases from V and 14 bases from J, the junction contained 9 bases not matched to a gene. The CDR3 runs to 12 residues. The CDR3, as DNA: TGTGCCAGCACGCAGGACAGGGGAAGGGAGTTCTTC. Protein product: CASTQDRGREFF.

The genes are TRBV10-2 and TRBJ1-1, with D maybe TRBD1 (6 bases). V shed 5 bases and J shed 8 bases, with 15 bases lying between them. Germline CDR1 is WSHSY and CDR2 is SAAADI. The CDR3 has 13 residues. CDR3 nucleotides: TGCGCCAGCAGTCTTAACAGGGAGGGAGAAGCTTTCTTT. Translated: CASSLNREGEAFF.

This clone was observed a single time. The chain joins TRBV19 to TRBJ2-1; the match to TRBD2 covers 16 bases. Unmatched junction bases numbered 8, after V lost 1 base and J lost 8 bases. The germline V gene encodes CDR1 LNHDA and CDR2 SQIVND (reference sequence). The CDR3 loop spans 18 amino acids. CDR3: CASSIVPGLAGGRDEQFF. The CDR3 bases are TGTGCCAGTAGTATAGTCCCGGGACTAGCGGGAGGGCGGGATGAGCAGTTCTTC.

V gene TRBV5-1 combines with J gene TRBJ1-2; 8 bases agree with TRBD1. CDR1 is SGHRS and CDR2 is YFSETQ in the germline V gene. The CDR3 totals 15 residues. V lost 5 bases to trimming and J lost 7 bases; unmatched junction nucleotides: 13. Here the CDR3 reads CASSYVSRGLSGYTF. CDR3 nucleotide sequence: TGCGCCAGCAGTTACGTTAGCAGGGGGCTCAGTGGCTACACCTTC.

This clone was found a few times. V and J are TRBV5-1 and TRBJ1-4; tentatively, D is TRBD1 (5 bases). The CDR3 contains 16 residues. Germline lookup yields CDR1 SGHRS and CDR2 YFSETQ. Trimming shortened V by 4 bases and J by 5 bases, and 18 bases separated the two germline ends. CDR3 loop: CASSQIPGGGNEKLFF. CDR3 nucleotides: TGCGCCAGCAGCCAAATCCCCGGGGGGGGGAATGAAAAACTGTTTTTT.

V and J are TRBV2 and TRBJ2-5; 10 nucleotides align to TRBD1. Germline-derived CDR1 and CDR2 are SNHLY and FYNNEI. This CDR3 has 13 amino acids. The junction had 7 bases not matched to a gene; V was cut back by 10 bases and J by 5 bases. The CDR3 spells CATRDRGQETQYF. DNA for the CDR3: TGTGCCACTAGAGACAGGGGGCAGGAGACCCAGTACTTC.

There are a few counts of this clone. This sequence joins TRBV4-2 and TRBJ1-2; tentative D call: TRBD1 (5 bases). The V gene lost 3 bases and the J gene lost 0 bases, with 8 bases spanning the gap. This CDR3 region has 14 residues. Germline CDR1 LGHNA, CDR2 YNFKEQ. The CDR3 reads CASSQTVSNYGYTF. CDR3 DNA sequence: TGTGCCAGCAGCCAGACAGTTTCTAACTATGGCTACACCTTC.

V and J are TRBV6-6 and TRBJ1-6, with a weak D call TRBD1 (5 bases). V was shortened by 2 bases and J by 5 bases, with 13 bases between the two germline ends. The CDR3 has 16 residues. Germline V gene lookup returns CDR1 MNHNY and CDR2 SVGAGI (reference sequence). The CDR3 region is CASSYGVGRDNSPLHF. CDR3 nucleotides: TGTGCCAGCAGTTACGGGGTGGGGCGCGATAATTCACCCCTCCACTTT.

This clone has only a few counts. DNA of the CDR3: TGTGCCAGCAGCTTAGTGTCCGGGGGACGGATAACCCAGTACTTC. Translated, it gives CASSLVSGGRITQYF. This sequence joins TRBV7-8 and TRBJ2-5, with D perhaps matching TRBD2 (6 bases). CDR1 SGHVS and CDR2 FQNEAQ come from the germline V gene. Trimming removed 1 base from V and 8 bases from J, with 17 bases in between. The CDR3 spans 15 residues.

This chain connects TRBV7-8 to TRBJ2-7, with D possibly matching TRBD2 (5 bases). CDR1 and CDR2 (germline): SGHVS, FQNEAQ. The CDR3 is 17 amino acids. V lost 5 bases and J lost 3, with 23 bases in between. The CDR3: CASSLYLLRTGDYEQYF. The CDR3 DNA follows: TGTGCCAGCAGCCTGTATCTTCTGAGGACTGGGGACTACGAGCAGTACTTC. Based on the CDR3 plus reference TRBV7-8 and TRBJ2-7, the full variable domain is GAGVSQSPRYKVAKRGQDVALRCDPISGHVSLFWYQQALGQGPEFLTYFQNEAQLDKSGLPSDRFFAERPEGSVSTLKIQRTQQEDSAVYLCASSLYLLRTGDYEQYFGPGTRLTVT.

The rearrangement links TRBV5-1 to TRBJ1-2; D is perhaps TRBD1 (6 bases). CDR1 is SGHRS and CDR2 is YFSETQ in the germline V gene. Trimming cost V 0 bases and J 2 bases, with 14 bases left between them. The CDR3 sequence is 16 residues long. Here the CDR3 reads CASSLARAGHNYGYTF. The DNA of the CDR3 is TGCGCCAGCAGCTTGGCCAGAGCGGGACACAACTATGGCTACACCTTC.

As to this clone: Other DNA sequences in this sample translate to the same CDR3. CDR3 DNA sequence: TGTGCCAGCAGCCAAGCGGGAGAACACTATGAGCAGTACTTC. It encodes CASSQAGEHYEQYF. The chain is built from TRBV3-1 (or the pseudogene TRBV3-2) and TRBJ2-7; D possibly corresponds to TRBD2 (6 bases). Germline CDR1 reads LGHDT; CDR2 reads YNNKEL (reference sequence). V lost 1 base, J lost 7 bases, and 14 bases lay in between. The CDR3 sequence is 14 residues long.

The chain links TRBV23-1 to TRBJ2-1; the match to TRBD2 covers 10 bases. Being an ORF, TRBV23-1 has a function that is uncertain. Trimming took 0 bases from V and 0 from J; bases not matched to a gene: 8. This CDR3 has 19 amino acids. CDR3 sequence (DNA): TGCGCCAGCAGTCAATCGGATAGCGGGAGGATTCGCTCCTACAATGAGCAGTTCTTC. It specifies CASSQSDSGRIRSYNEQFF.

This chain links TRBV19 with TRBJ2-1, with D perhaps matching TRBD2 (6 bases). CDR3 length: 14 residues. Germline lookup yields CDR1 LNHDA and CDR2 SQIVND (reference sequence). With 6 bases removed from V and 4 bases from J, the gap between germline ends came to 13 bases. The CDR3 DNA is TGTGCCAGTAGGCCGGACGCGGGGTACAATGAGCAGTTCTTC. This sequence encodes CASRPDAGYNEQFF.

This CDR3 is CASSSSGTGVSGNTIYF. The CDR3 DNA reads as TGTGCCAGCAGTTCCTCCGGGACAGGGGTCTCTGGAAACACCATATATTTT. This sequence joins TRBV28 and TRBJ1-3; 10 bases match TRBD1. The junction had 6 bases not matched to a gene; V was cut back by 4 bases and J by 0 bases. This CDR3 spans 17 amino acids. In germline, CDR1 is MDHEN, CDR2 SYDVKM.

CDR3 sequence reads: CASSEMGRGSPLHF. CDR3 sequence (DNA): TGTGCCAGCAGTGAAATGGGGCGGGGATCACCCCTCCACTTT. The V call is TRBV2, the J call TRBJ1-6; a possible D gene is TRBD1 (5 bases). CDR3 size: 14 residues. Trimming took 2 bases from V and 10 from J, leaving 12 bases between them. Germline CDR1 reads SNHLY; CDR2 reads FYNNEI. Combining the CDR3 with reference TRBV2 and TRBJ1-6 gives the whole variable domain EPEVTQTPSHQVTQMGQEVILRCVPISNHLYFYWYRQILGQKVEFLVSFYNNEISEKSEIFDDQFSVERPDGSNFTLKIRSTKLEDSAMYFCASSEMGRGSPLHFGNGTRLTVT.

The chain has TRBV6-5 and TRBJ1-2; a possible D gene is TRBD1 (6 bases). The CDR3 has 12 amino acids. CDR1 and CDR2 (germline): MNHEY, SVGAGI. The V end was cut by 5 bases, the J end by 8 bases, with 12 bases between. The CDR3 loop reads CASSQPQGGYTF. DNA of the CDR3: TGTGCCAGCAGTCAGCCTCAGGGGGGCTACACCTTC.

This chain connects TRBV28 to TRBJ2-3; 7 nucleotides agree with TRBD2. V lost 7 bases, J lost 0 bases, and 4 bases stayed unmatched. Per the germline V gene, CDR1 is MDHEN and CDR2 is SYDVKM. The CDR3 has 14 residues. CDR3 DNA sequence: TGTGCCAGCACCCCGGGGGGAAGCACAGATACGCAGTATTTT. Protein product: CASTPGGSTDTQYF. Based on the CDR3 plus reference TRBV28 and TRBJ2-3, the full variable domain is DVKVTQSSRYLVKRTGEKVFLECVQDMDHENMFWYRQDPGLGLRLIYFSYDVKMKEKGDIPEGYSVSREKKERFSLILESASTNQTSMYLCASTPGGSTDTQYFGPGTRLTVL.

This clone was seen a few times. The chain carries TRBV7-2 and TRBJ1-4; perhaps TRBD1 as D (5 bases). CDR3 length: 12 residues. The germline V gene has CDR1 SGHTA and CDR2 FQGNSA. Trimming took off 5 bases at V and 5 bases at J, with 6 bases between the two ends. The CDR3 protein is CASSRQNEKLFF. In DNA form, the CDR3 reads TGTGCCAGCAGCCGACAGAATGAAAAACTGTTTTTT.

The CDR3: CASSLRQGQGVGQFF. CDR3 bases: TGTGCCAGCAGCTTACGCCAGGGACAAGGGGTTGGCCAGTTCTTC. The chain combines TRBV7-3 with TRBJ2-1; possibly TRBD1 for D (6 bases). Germline V gene sequence: CDR1 SGHTA, CDR2 FQGTGA. The CDR3 is made up of 15 amino acids. V was shortened by 2 bases and J by 13 bases, with 21 bases between the two germline ends.

J is TRBJ2-5 and V is TRBV6-5; 10 nucleotides match TRBD2. Germline V lookup: CDR1 MNHEY, CDR2 SVGAGI. This CDR3 contains 13 residues. Trimming removed 6 bases from V and 4 bases from J; junction bases left unmatched: 2. The CDR3 bases are TGTGCCAGCAGGCCTAGCGGGGGAGAGACCCAGTACTTC. Protein product: CASRPSGGETQYF.

The chain links TRBV12-3 or TRBV12-4 to TRBJ2-7, with a tentative D call TRBD2 (5 bases). The CDR3 covers 13 residues. V was pared by 6 bases and J by 5 bases, with 14 bases between. The CDR3 region is CASRPDREDEQYF. The DNA of the CDR3 is TGTGCCAGCAGGCCGGATCGGGAAGACGAGCAGTACTTC.

The chain is built from TRBV11-1 and TRBJ2-7, with TRBD1 matching over 7 bases. Germline V gives CDR1 SGHAT, CDR2 FQDESV (reference sequence). The CDR3 loop spans 14 amino acids. J gave up 7 bases and V 5 bases, and 11 bases lay outside the gene matches. The CDR3 reads CASSPRDSMDEQYF. CDR3 coding DNA: TGTGCCAGCAGCCCACGGGACAGCATGGATGAGCAGTACTTC.

V is TRBV2 and J is TRBJ1-1, with 7 bases aligning to TRBD1. Trimming took 7 bases from V and 6 from J; bases not matched to a gene: 11. The length of the CDR3 is 14 residues. Germline-derived CDR1 and CDR2 are SNHLY and FYNNEI. The CDR3 DNA sequence: TGTGCCAGCAACCCTACAGGGGTGGTTCCTGAAGCTTTCTTT. Translation: CASNPTGVVPEAFF.

V gene TRBV11-2 combines with J gene TRBJ2-5; D gene ambiguous. Trimming cost V 1 base and J 4 bases, with 7 bases left between them. Germline V lookup: CDR1 SGHAT, CDR2 FQNNGV. The CDR3 is 13 residues long. The CDR3 sequence: CASSLAGVETQYF. CDR3 nucleotides: TGTGCCAGCAGCTTAGCCGGAGTAGAGACCCAGTACTTC.

V gene TRBV6-1 combines with J gene TRBJ1-4; D is perhaps TRBD1 (6 bases). Trimming pared 0 bases from V and 8 bases from J, leaving 16 bases between. Germline assignment: CDR1 MNHNS and CDR2 SASEGT. The CDR3 is 16 residues long. In DNA form, the CDR3 reads TGTGCCAGCAGTGAAGCACAGGGCCTGGGAGGGGAAAAACTGTTTTTT. This sequence encodes CASSEAQGLGGEKLFF.

This sequence joins TRBV6-1 and TRBJ1-5; no clear D. V was clipped by 0 bases and J by 7 bases, with 10 bases between them. The CDR3 has 14 amino acids. The germline CDR1 and CDR2 sequences are MNHNS and SASEGT. CDR3 sequence: CASSEAAGIQPQHF. The CDR3 bases are TGTGCCAGCAGTGAAGCAGCGGGAATCCAGCCCCAGCATTTT.

The V and J genes are TRBV27 and TRBJ2-2, with a tentative D call TRBD1 (6 bases). Trimming cost V 6 bases and J 3 bases, with 14 bases left between them. Germline V gene lookup returns CDR1 MNHEY and CDR2 SMNVEV (reference sequence). The CDR3 has 15 residues. For the CDR3, the DNA is TGTGCCAGCAGCCGAAAGGGACAATACACCGGGGAGCTGTTTTTT. Translation gives CASSRKGQYTGELFF.

The CDR3 loop reads CASSLRNAITDTQYF. The CDR3 DNA sequence: TGTGCCAGCAGCTTGCGTAATGCCATCACAGATACGCAGTATTTT. The chain combines TRBV11-1 with TRBJ2-3; D ambiguous. The CDR3 length is 15 residues. Germline CDR1 is SGHAT and CDR2 is FQDESV (reference sequence). V was clipped by 3 bases and J by 2 bases, with 12 bases between them.

This chain connects TRBV6-2 or TRBV6-3 to TRBJ2-3, with D unresolved. Trimming took 1 base from V and 0 from J, leaving 8 bases between them. This CDR3 spans 15 amino acids. CDR1 is MNHEY and CDR2 is SVGEGT in the germline V gene. The CDR3 sequence is CASSYWSQSTDTQYF. CDR3 DNA: TGTGCCAGCAGTTACTGGAGCCAAAGCACAGATACGCAGTATTTT.

Details on this clone: The same CDR3 is also encoded by other DNA sequences in this sample. The chain carries TRBV5-1 and TRBJ1-1, with D unclear. Germline CDR1 reads SGHRS; CDR2 reads YFSETQ. The CDR3 runs to 13 residues. The V end lost 4 bases, the J end lost 1 base, and 8 bases lay between the germline ends. CDR3 region: CASSPSGNTEAFF. CDR3 DNA sequence: TGCGCCAGCAGCCCGTCGGGGAACACTGAAGCTTTCTTT.